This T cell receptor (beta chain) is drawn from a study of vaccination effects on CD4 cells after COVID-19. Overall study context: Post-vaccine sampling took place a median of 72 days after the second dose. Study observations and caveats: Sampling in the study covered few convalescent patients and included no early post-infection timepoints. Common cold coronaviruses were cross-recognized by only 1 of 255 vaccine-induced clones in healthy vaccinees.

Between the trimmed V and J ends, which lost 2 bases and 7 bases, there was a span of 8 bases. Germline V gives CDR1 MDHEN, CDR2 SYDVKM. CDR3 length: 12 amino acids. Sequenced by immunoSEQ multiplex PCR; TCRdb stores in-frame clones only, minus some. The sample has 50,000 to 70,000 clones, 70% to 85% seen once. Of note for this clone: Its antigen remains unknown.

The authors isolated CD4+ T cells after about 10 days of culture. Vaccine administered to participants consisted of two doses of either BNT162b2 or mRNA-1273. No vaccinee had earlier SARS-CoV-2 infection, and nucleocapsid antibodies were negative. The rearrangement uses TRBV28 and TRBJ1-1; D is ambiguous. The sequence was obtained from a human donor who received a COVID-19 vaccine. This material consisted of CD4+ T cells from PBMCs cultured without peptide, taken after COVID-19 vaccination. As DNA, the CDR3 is TGTGCCAGCAGTTTACTAACGGGTGAAGCTTTCTTT. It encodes CASSLLTGEAFF. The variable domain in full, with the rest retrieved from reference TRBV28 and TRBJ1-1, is DVKVTQSSRYLVKRTGEKVFLECVQDMDHENMFWYRQDPGLGLRLIYFSYDVKMKEKGDIPEGYSVSREKKERFSLILESASTNQTSMYLCASSLLTGEAFFGQGTRLTVV.